The 11 T cell receptor beta chains reported below all come from one sample, sequenced in a study of T cell repertoires in cytomegalovirus infection. Each CDR3 protein gets one entry after TCRdb re-called the reads with MiXCR. The data hold some 560,000 distinct CDR3 sequences, with about 40% observed a single time. Their antigens remain unidentified. The sample consisted of cultured PBMCs, taken from culture after CMV antigen stimulation. These receptor sequences come from a human donor in good health (CMV status not recorded). Some clones in this sample may be carry-over from other donors' samples.

Here the CDR3 DNA reads TGTGCCATCAGTGGGGGGACCGGGACAGGCCGACTGAAGACCCAGTACTTC. Translation gives CAISGGTGTGRLKTQYF. J is TRBJ2-5 and V is TRBV10-3; 8 bases align to TRBD1. The CDR3 runs to 17 residues. The junction had 16 bases not matched to a gene; V was cut back by 4 bases and J by 6 bases. CDR1 and CDR2 from the germline V gene are ENHRY and SYGVKD.

The genes are TRBV7-6 and TRBJ2-5; D gene uncertain. CDR3 length equals 15 residues. The germline gives CDR1 SGHVS, CDR2 FNYEAQ. The V end lost 1 base, the J end lost 5 bases, and 14 bases lay between the germline ends. This CDR3 is CASSLGGPKAETQYF. CDR3 coding DNA: TGTGCCAGCAGCTTAGGCGGACCAAAAGCGGAGACCCAGTACTTC.

This CDR3 is CASSLERQNTEAFF. The CDR3 coding sequence is TGCGCCAGCAGCTTGGAAAGACAGAACACTGAAGCTTTCTTT. This rearrangement joins TRBV5-1 to TRBJ1-1; D gene ambiguous. The CDR3 consists of 14 residues. Trimming removed 0 bases from V and 1 base from J, with 7 bases in between. Per germline, CDR1 SGHRS and CDR2 YFSETQ. The whole variable domain, remainder taken from reference TRBV5-1 and TRBJ1-1, is KAGVTQTPRYLIKTRGQQVTLSCSPISGHRSVSWYQQTPGQGLQFLFEYFSETQRNKGNFPGRFSGRQFSNSRSEMNVSTLELGDSALYLCASSLERQNTEAFFGQGTRLTVV.

The chain joins TRBV3-1 to TRBJ1-5, with TRBD1 identical over 11 bases. V lost 6 bases and J lost 7; bases outside the gene matches: 8. CDR3 length: 15 residues. The V gene's germline CDR1 is LGHDT and CDR2 YNNKEL (reference sequence). The DNA for the CDR3 is TGTGCCAGCAGTCCGGACAGGGGGCCAGGACAGCCCCAGCATTTT. The encoded protein is CASSPDRGPGQPQHF. Together with reference TRBV3-1 and TRBJ1-5, the CDR3 gives the full variable domain: DTAVSQTPKYLVTQMGNDKSIKCEQNLGHDTMYWYKQDSKKFLKIMFSYNNKELIINETVPNRFSPKSPDKAHLNLHINSLELGDSAVYFCASSPDRGPGQPQHFGDGTRLSIL.

In its sample, this clonotype was seen once. The chain joins TRBV11-2 to TRBJ2-7, with TRBD2 identical over 11 bases. Germline V gene lookup returns CDR1 SGHAT and CDR2 FQNNGV. The CDR3 spans 15 residues. J was trimmed by 6 bases and V by 0 bases; bases with no gene match: 4. CDR3 nucleotides: TGTGCCAGCAGCTTAGATCTTCTAGCGGGAGGCGAGCAGTACTTC. Its translation is CASSLDLLAGGEQYF. Combining the CDR3 with reference TRBV11-2 and TRBJ2-7 gives the whole variable domain EAGVAQSPRYKIIEKRQSVAFWCNPISGHATLYWYQQILGQGPKLLIQFQNNGVVDDSQLPKDRFSAERLKGVDSTLKIQPAKLEDSAVYLCASSLDLLAGGEQYFGPGTRLTVT.

This rearrangement joins TRBV5-4 to TRBJ2-1; the D gene is possibly TRBD2 (5 bases). There are 15 residues in the CDR3. Germline-derived CDR1 and CDR2 are SGHNT and YYREEE (reference sequence). The V and J ends lost 0 bases and 6 bases respectively, with 13 bases between them. CDR3 nucleotides: TGTGCCAGCAGCTTGGGGGCGAGGGTTGGCAATGAGCAGTTCTTC. Translated: CASSLGARVGNEQFF.

This clonotype was counted only a few times. CDR3 DNA sequence: TGTGCCAGCTCGTTACAGGGGGCTGACACCGGGGAGCTGTTTTTT. It yields the protein CASSLQGADTGELFF. This chain joins TRBV7-2 and TRBJ2-2, with 9 bases aligning to TRBD1. The CDR3 totals 15 residues. Germline values: CDR1 SGHTA, CDR2 FQGNSA. The trim removed 8 bases at V and 3 bases at J, leaving 7 bases unmatched.

This clonotype has just a few counts. The chain carries TRBV10-3 and TRBJ2-2; possibly TRBD1 for D (6 bases). Germline loops: CDR1 ENHRY, CDR2 SYGVKD. The CDR3 sequence is 14 residues long. V was clipped by 8 bases and J by 7 bases, with 17 bases between them. CDR3 protein: CAIASWGLDGELFF. CDR3 sequence (DNA): TGTGCCATCGCATCGTGGGGGCTGGACGGGGAGCTGTTTTTT.

CDR3 in DNA: TGCGCCAGCAGCCAAGTGGGGCGCAATGAGCAGTTCTTC. Protein sequence: CASSQVGRNEQFF. The chain is built from TRBV4-1 and TRBJ2-1; weak D call: TRBD1 (5 bases). This CDR3 spans 13 amino acids. Per the germline V gene, CDR1 is MGHRA and CDR2 is YSYEKL. The V and J ends lost 1 base and 6 bases respectively, with 7 bases between them.

V and J are TRBV18 and TRBJ1-1; D is unresolved. The V gene's germline CDR1 is KGHSH and CDR2 LQKENI. This CDR3 comprises 13 residues. V was pared by 2 bases and J by 4 bases, with 8 bases between. The CDR3 sequence: CASSPRISTEAFF. As DNA, the CDR3 is TGTGCCAGCTCACCAAGGATTAGCACTGAAGCTTTCTTT.

This clonotype was detected only once. The chain joins TRBV20-1 to TRBJ1-1; 7 bases line up with TRBD1. The CDR3 runs to 12 residues. Per the germline V gene, CDR1 is DFQATT and CDR2 is SNEGSKA (reference sequence). The trim removed 6 bases at V and 7 bases at J, leaving 8 bases unmatched. The CDR3 protein is CSAVRGLGEAFF. The CDR3 DNA sequence: TGCAGTGCAGTTAGGGGGCTGGGTGAAGCTTTCTTT.